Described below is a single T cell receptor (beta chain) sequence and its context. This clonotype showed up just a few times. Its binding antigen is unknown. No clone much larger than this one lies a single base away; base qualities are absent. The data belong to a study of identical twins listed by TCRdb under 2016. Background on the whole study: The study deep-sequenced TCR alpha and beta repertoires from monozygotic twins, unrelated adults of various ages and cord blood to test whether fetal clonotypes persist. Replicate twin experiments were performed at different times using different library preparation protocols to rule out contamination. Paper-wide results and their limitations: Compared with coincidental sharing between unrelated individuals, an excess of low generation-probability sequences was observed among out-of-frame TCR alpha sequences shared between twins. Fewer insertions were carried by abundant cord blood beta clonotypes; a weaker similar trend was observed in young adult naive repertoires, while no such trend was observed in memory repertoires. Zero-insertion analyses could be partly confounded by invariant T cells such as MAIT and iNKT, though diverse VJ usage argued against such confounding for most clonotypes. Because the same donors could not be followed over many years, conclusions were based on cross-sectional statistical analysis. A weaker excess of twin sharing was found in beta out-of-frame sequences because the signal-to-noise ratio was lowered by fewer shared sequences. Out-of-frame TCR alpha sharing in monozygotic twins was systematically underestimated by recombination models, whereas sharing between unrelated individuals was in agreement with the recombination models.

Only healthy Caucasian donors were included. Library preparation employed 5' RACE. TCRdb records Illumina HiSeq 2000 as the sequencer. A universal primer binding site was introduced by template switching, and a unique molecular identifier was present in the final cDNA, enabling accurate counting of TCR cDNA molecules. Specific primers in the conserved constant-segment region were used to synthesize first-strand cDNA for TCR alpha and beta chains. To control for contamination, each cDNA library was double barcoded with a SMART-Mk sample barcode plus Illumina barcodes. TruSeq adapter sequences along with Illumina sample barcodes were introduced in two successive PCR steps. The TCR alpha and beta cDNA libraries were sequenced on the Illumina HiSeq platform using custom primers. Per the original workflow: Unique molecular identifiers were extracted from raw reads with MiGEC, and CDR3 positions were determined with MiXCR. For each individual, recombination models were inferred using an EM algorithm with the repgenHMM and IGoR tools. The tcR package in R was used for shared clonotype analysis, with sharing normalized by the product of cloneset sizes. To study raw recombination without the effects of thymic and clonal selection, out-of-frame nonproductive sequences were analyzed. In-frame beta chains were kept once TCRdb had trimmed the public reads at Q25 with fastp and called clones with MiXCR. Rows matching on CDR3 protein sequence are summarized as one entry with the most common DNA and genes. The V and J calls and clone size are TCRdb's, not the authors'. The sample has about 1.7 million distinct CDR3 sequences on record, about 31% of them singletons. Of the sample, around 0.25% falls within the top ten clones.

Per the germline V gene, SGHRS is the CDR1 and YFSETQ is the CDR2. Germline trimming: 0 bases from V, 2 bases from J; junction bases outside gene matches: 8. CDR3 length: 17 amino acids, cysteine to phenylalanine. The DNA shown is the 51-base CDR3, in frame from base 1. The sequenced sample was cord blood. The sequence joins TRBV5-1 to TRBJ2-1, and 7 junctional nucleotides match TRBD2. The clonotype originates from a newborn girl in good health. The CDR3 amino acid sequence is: CASSLAPGLQAYNEQFF. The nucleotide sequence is TGCGCCAGCAGCTTGGCACCGGGACTACAAGCCTACAATGAGCAGTTCTTC.